Presented here are 18 T cell receptor beta chains from one specimen sequenced in a study of shared clonotypes between healthy human individuals. Measured with immunoSEQ multiplex PCR; TCRdb has only the in-frame clones, and not every one. The sample shows approximately 1,500,000 clones, 95% to 99% of them seen only once. Source material: naive CD4+ T cells sorted from blood. The sample's subset: CD45RA+ positively selected. The receptors stem from a man aged 25-40 years in good health.

About this clone: In the same sample, other DNA sequences code for this CDR3. The chain recombines TRBV5-1 with TRBJ2-1; 7 positions agree with TRBD1. Germline V gene data show CDR1 as SGHRS and CDR2 as YFSETQ. Trimming removed 0 bases from V and 4 bases from J; junction bases left unmatched: 1. This CDR3 has 14 amino acids. The CDR3 reads CASSLDRGYNEQFF. CDR3 DNA: TGCGCCAGCAGCTTGGACAGGGGTTACAATGAGCAGTTCTTC.

This chain links TRBV28 with TRBJ2-5, with 9 nucleotides matching TRBD2. Germline lookup yields CDR1 MDHEN and CDR2 SYDVKM. CDR3 size: 14 residues. J was trimmed by 5 bases and V by 8 bases; bases with no gene match: 9. CDR3 sequence reads: CASGFSGGRETQYF. The CDR3 nucleotides read TGTGCCAGCGGATTTAGCGGGGGCCGGGAGACCCAGTACTTC.

CDR3 DNA sequence: TGTGCCAGCAGCCAAAGAGGGGTCTCTGGAAACACCATATATTTT. Translation: CASSQRGVSGNTIYF. The gene calls are TRBV9 and TRBJ1-3, with D perhaps TRBD1 (5 bases). The CDR3 has 15 residues. The V gene lost 4 bases and the J gene lost 0 bases, with 11 bases spanning the gap. CDR1 is SGDLS, CDR2 YYNGEE, per germline.

The gene calls are TRBV5-4 and TRBJ2-1, with TRBD1 matching over 9 bases. In germline, CDR1 is SGHNT, CDR2 YYREEE (reference sequence). V gave up 1 base and J gave up 7 bases; unmatched junction bases: 9. The CDR3 is 16 amino acids. CDR3 sequence reads: CASSLSGTGLGNEQFF. CDR3 DNA: TGTGCCAGCAGCTTGTCGGGGACAGGGTTGGGAAATGAGCAGTTCTTC.

This chain connects TRBV27 to TRBJ2-3; D ambiguous. CDR3 size: 15 residues. Trimming cost V 2 bases and J 2 bases, with 11 bases left between them. The germline V gene encodes CDR1 MNHEY and CDR2 SMNVEV (reference sequence). This chain's CDR3 is CASSLVATSTDTQYF. For the CDR3, the DNA is TGTGCCAGCAGTTTAGTTGCAACCTCCACAGATACGCAGTATTTT.

This clone appeared a single time. The genes are TRBV9 and TRBJ2-5; weak D call: TRBD1 (6 bases). V was trimmed by 3 bases and J by 3 bases, leaving 15 bases between them. Germline-derived CDR1 and CDR2 are SGDLS and YYNGEE. This CDR3 is built from 15 residues. CDR3 protein: CASSAQGPAEETQYF. The CDR3 DNA sequence: TGTGCCAGCAGCGCACAGGGTCCCGCTGAAGAGACCCAGTACTTC.

V and J are TRBV11-2 and TRBJ1-2, with 9 bases fitting TRBD1. J was trimmed by 5 bases and V by 1 base; bases with no gene match: 8. The CDR3 consists of 16 residues. Germline-derived CDR1 and CDR2 are SGHAT and FQNNGV. The CDR3 bases are TGTGCCAGCAGCTTAGCATACAGGGGGCCTCCTTATGGCTACACCTTC. Encoded protein: CASSLAYRGPPYGYTF.

V and J are TRBV28 and TRBJ1-2; tentative D call: TRBD1 (6 bases). The V gene lost 4 bases and the J gene lost 9 bases, with 27 bases spanning the gap. This CDR3 has 17 residues. Per germline, CDR1 MDHEN and CDR2 SYDVKM. The CDR3 bases are TGTGCCAGCAGTTACCCGTCGGGGGCAGTAACACATCCTCGCTACACCTTC. Translating it yields CASSYPSGAVTHPRYTF.

The V call is TRBV7-2, the J call TRBJ1-5; TRBD1 aligns across 9 bases. This CDR3 is built from 16 residues. V lost 4 bases to trimming and J lost 0 bases; unmatched junction nucleotides: 4. The germline V gene has CDR1 SGHTA and CDR2 FQGNSA. The CDR3, as DNA: TGTGCCAGCAGCTCCGGACAGGGGAATAGCAATCAGCCCCAGCATTTT. Translating gives CASSSGQGNSNQPQHF.

This sequence joins TRBV5-8 and TRBJ2-7; the D gene could be TRBD1 or TRBD2 (6 bases each). The V end lost 4 bases, the J end lost 3 bases, and 17 bases lay between the germline ends. This CDR3 spans 15 amino acids. Per germline, CDR1 SGHTS and CDR2 YDEGEE. The CDR3 DNA is TGTGCCAGCAGCCCCTGGGGGGCCACCTTCTACGAGCAGTACTTC. Its translation is CASSPWGATFYEQYF.

The rearrangement uses TRBV30 and TRBJ2-5; 9 nucleotides align to TRBD2. Germline CDR1 and CDR2: GTSNPN and SVGIG (reference sequence). The J segment lost 5 bases and the V segment lost 0 bases, leaving 13 bases of the junction unmatched. CDR3 length equals 17 residues. In DNA form, the CDR3 reads TGTGCCTGGAGTGTACGAATCGGCGGGAGGGCTATGGAGACCCAGTACTTC. Protein sequence: CAWSVRIGGRAMETQYF.

This sequence joins TRBV7-6 and TRBJ2-1; 8 nucleotides agree with TRBD2. In germline, CDR1 is SGHVS, CDR2 FNYEAQ. The CDR3 runs 14 residues. Trimming at V came to 5 bases and at J to 5 bases, leaving 5 bases not matched to a gene. In nucleotides, the CDR3 is TGTGCCAGCAGCAGGAGCGGGAGCCACAATGAGCAGTTCTTC. It specifies CASSRSGSHNEQFF.

This rearrangement joins TRBV6-6 to TRBJ2-7; perhaps D is TRBD1 or TRBD2 (7 bases each). In germline, CDR1 is MNHNY, CDR2 SVGAGI (reference sequence). The CDR3 extends over 15 amino acids. With 8 bases removed from V and 5 bases from J, the gap between germline ends came to 22 bases. In DNA form, the CDR3 reads TGTGCCAGCGGGGGGGCCTACAGGGGCAGGGACGAGCAGTACTTC. Protein product: CASGGAYRGRDEQYF.

The J gene is TRBJ2-7, the V gene TRBV28; 11 nucleotides match TRBD2. The CDR3 has 21 residues. V lost 8 bases, J lost 3 bases, and 27 bases stayed unmatched. Germline-derived CDR1 and CDR2 are MDHEN and SYDVKM. CDR3 in DNA: TGTGCCAGCCGTAAGCCGAAAAGTACTAGCGGGGGTGTAGTAAAGCGCTACGAGCAGTACTTC. It is translated as CASRKPKSTSGGVVKRYEQYF. Supplemented by reference TRBV28 and TRBJ2-7, the full variable domain reads DVKVTQSSRYLVKRTGEKVFLECVQDMDHENMFWYRQDPGLGLRLIYFSYDVKMKEKGDIPEGYSVSREKKERFSLILESASTNQTSMYLCASRKPKSTSGGVVKRYEQYFGPGTRLTVT.

This CDR3 reads CASDRGGSTDTQYF. CDR3 nucleotide sequence: TGTGCCAGCGACCGAGGGGGGAGCACAGATACGCAGTATTTT. J is TRBJ2-3 and V is TRBV2, with D possibly being TRBD1 or TRBD2 (6 bases each). The ends were cut back, 8 bases at V and 0 bases at J, with 12 bases in the middle. Germline loops: CDR1 SNHLY, CDR2 FYNNEI. The CDR3 contains 14 residues. Together with reference TRBV2 and TRBJ2-3, the CDR3 gives the full variable domain: EPEVTQTPSHQVTQMGQEVILRCVPISNHLYFYWYRQILGQKVEFLVSFYNNEISEKSEIFDDQFSVERPDGSNFTLKIRSTKLEDSAMYFCASDRGGSTDTQYFGPGTRLTVL.

This chain joins TRBV6-1 and TRBJ2-7; weak D call: TRBD1 (5 bases). V was clipped by 6 bases and J by 0 bases, with 12 bases between them. This CDR3 comprises 14 residues. Germline CDR1 is MNHNS and CDR2 is SASEGT. CDR3 region: CASRGHLSSYEQYF. The CDR3 DNA is TGTGCCAGCAGAGGACACCTGAGCTCCTACGAGCAGTACTTC.

This clone came up once. The CDR3 nucleotides read TGTGCCAGCATTGCAGGGACCGCGGGAGAGCAGTACTTC. Its translation is CASIAGTAGEQYF. This chain uses TRBV2 with TRBJ2-7; D might be TRBD2 (6 bases). Germline CDR1 and CDR2: SNHLY and FYNNEI. V shed 7 bases and J shed 7 bases, with 17 bases lying between them. This CDR3 is built from 13 residues.

The gene calls are TRBV5-1 and TRBJ2-1; D unresolved. Germline V gene lookup returns CDR1 SGHRS and CDR2 YFSETQ. This CDR3 comprises 12 residues. The ends were cut back, 6 bases at V and 4 bases at J, with 8 bases in the middle. The CDR3 protein is CASNREYNEQFF. The CDR3 DNA is TGCGCCAGCAACAGAGAATACAATGAGCAGTTCTTC.